This TCR beta chain was captured by sequencing in a study of blood T cell repertoires in COVID-19. Turning to the study itself: Samples representing acute and convalescent COVID-19 were sourced from the United States, Italy and Spain. The cDNA or gDNA used as material had been derived from T cells, B-cell-depleted T cells, or PBMCs.

Original methodology: Estimates of nucleated cell counts were drawn from the amplification of reference gene primers. The assay was immunoSEQ multiplex PCR, and TCRdb's table has in-frame clones only and misses some. The V and J calls and the clone size are those of that table, but D and trimming were determined from the DNA. The sample lists more than 250,000 clones, 89% seen once, with 5% to 7% in the top ten. Germline assignment: CDR1 PRHDT and CDR2 FYEKMQ (reference sequence). The CDR3 has 18 residues. The V and J ends lost 0 bases and 0 bases, in that order; junction bases with no gene match: 8.

Sequenced sample: peripheral blood. The TCR sequence derives from a man between 18 and 29 years old who had recovered from COVID-19. The chain employs TRBV13 and TRBJ1-1; 9 nucleotides match TRBD1. CDR3 in amino acids: CASSLGQGAGRMNTEAFF. CDR3 bases: TGTGCCAGCAGCTTAGGACAGGGGGCCGGGCGCATGAACACTGAAGCTTTCTTT.